This T cell receptor beta chain was profiled in a study of OX40 agonist ivuxolimab in advanced cancers. Notes on the research overall: Ivuxolimab was an agonistic, fully human IgG2 monoclonal antibody directed against OX40 (CD134), a costimulatory receptor. The paper reports the monotherapy dose-escalation portion (N of about 51 patients) of the phase I ivuxolimab trial. Intravenous ivuxolimab was administered to patients every 2 weeks at six dose levels: 0.01, 0.1, 0.3, 1.5, 3 and 10 mg/kg. Peripheral TCRbeta sequencing aimed to test whether ivuxolimab altered TCR sequence diversity and caused clonal T-cell expansion. Partial responses were achieved by three dose-escalation patients, of whom one had hepatocellular carcinoma and two had cutaneous melanoma. Prior anti-PD-1, anti-PD-L1 or anti-CTLA-4 therapy was permitted, and 40% of dose-escalation patients had received checkpoint inhibitors. A male proportion of roughly 80% and a mean age of 60 years, ranging from about 20 to 80, were recorded for the dose-escalation cohort. Of the approximately 54 dose-escalation patients, hepatocellular carcinoma was present in 19, melanoma in roughly 15, renal cell carcinoma in 9 and head and neck cancer in 9.

Study-wide findings and limitations: Low levels of normalized T-cell clonal expansion were also seen in some patients who did not respond. After ivuxolimab, more expanded clones were found on average in CD8+ T cells than in CD4+ T cells. In the 0.1-3.0 mg/kg groups, partial responders were among the patients with the lowest normalized peripheral clonal expansion, particularly in CD8+ T cells. At doses of 0.1 to 3.0 mg/kg, clonal expansion of both CD4+ and CD8+ T cells in blood was seen between baseline and week 6. Which antigens the clonally expanded peripheral T cells were specific for was not determined.

For sequencing of the TCRbeta CDR3 region, genomic DNA was extracted from the sorted cells. The immunoSEQ Assay was used for sequencing of TCRbeta CDR3 regions. As stored in TCRdb, this immuneACCESS dataset retains in-frame rearrangements with V and J assigned. A fraction of the clones does not appear; measured against another copy, unresolved V genes explain less than half of the discrepancy, and the remainder lacks a known reason. In this sample the table shows about 18,000 clones, around nine tenths of which occur a single time. Around 64% of the sample goes to the ten largest clones. About this clone itself: There is no known antigen for this receptor. No clone much larger than this one lies a single base away; base qualities are absent.

The trial excluded patients who had a history of autoimmune disease or were on systemic immunosuppression. In every dose cohort, peripheral blood was drawn for TCR sequencing at baseline, cycle 4 day 1, and cycle 7 day 1. Samples were obtained from an open-label, multicenter, first-in-human phase I dose-escalation trial of ivuxolimab. The trial enrolled adults with locally advanced or metastatic head and neck squamous cell, hepatocellular, melanoma or renal cell carcinoma. Before TCR sequencing, CD4+ T cells and CD8+ T cells from peripheral blood were sorted into separate populations. V ends up 10 bases short and J 5 bases short, with an unmatched junction base count of 7. CDR1 is given as LNHDA and CDR2 as SQIVND, both from the germline V gene (reference sequence). From the cysteine through the phenylalanine, the CDR3 covers 13 amino acids. Solely the CDR3 DNA is kept, with 39 bases framed from the first base.

The receptor was derived from an adult with an advanced solid tumor such as melanoma, head and neck, liver or kidney cancer. In this chain, TRBV19 is recombined with TRBJ1-4; TRBD1 lines up with 7 middle nucleotides. This material consisted of CD4+ or CD8+ T cells sorted from blood, taken in a trial of the OX40 agonist ivuxolimab. The encoded CDR3 is CAIEDRANEKLFF. The sequence in DNA is TGTGCCATCGAAGACAGGGCAAATGAAAAACTGTTTTTT.